This T cell receptor beta chain came from a study of identifying expanded T cells in peripheral blood. Sequencing was performed with immunoSEQ multiplex PCR; in TCRdb, only in-frame clones are kept and a portion is missing. The table shows about 100,000 clones, with over 75% occurring only once. The CDR3 spans 13 residues. V lost 0 bases and J 4 bases, leaving 7 bases between the germline ends. CDR1 SGHRS and CDR2 YFSETQ come from the germline V gene. No infections or other immune events were documented during collection. This chain links TRBV5-1 with TRBJ1-2; D is uncertain. The receptor's source is a person aged 18 to 70 in good health. Specimen: blood. CDR3 DNA: TGCGCCAGCAGCTTGGGGGGAGCCTATGGCTACACCTTC. Translating it yields CASSLGGAYGYTF.